This T cell receptor (beta chain) emerged from a study of cytomegalovirus exposure and HLA in healthy donors. Points on this clone: Its target is not known.

Study-level findings and limits: Some V segments (TRBV6-2 and TRBV6-3 among them) were excluded as indistinguishable. Apart from CMV serostatus, no immune exposure information was available. Presence/absence analysis assumed near-uniform sequencing depth across donors. High specificity and sensitivity for cytomegalovirus status were reported for the classifier.

Primers: 60 Vbeta forward and 13 Jbeta reverse. Sequenced by immunoSEQ multiplex PCR; TCRdb stores in-frame clones only, minus some. Here the sample spans about 120,000 clones, around 81% being singletons. CDR1 is KGHSH, CDR2 LQKENI, per germline. There are 11 residues in the CDR3. The origin of this receptor is a woman in her twenties or thirties in good health and CMV-seronegative. The sample taken for sequencing was PBMCs. This chain joins TRBV18 and TRBJ2-5; D is uncertain. The DNA end is more similar to TRBJ2-7, so the J call may be wrong. This CDR3 is CASTTGYEQYF. CDR3 bases: TGTGCCAGCACTACCGGCTACGAGCAGTACTTC.